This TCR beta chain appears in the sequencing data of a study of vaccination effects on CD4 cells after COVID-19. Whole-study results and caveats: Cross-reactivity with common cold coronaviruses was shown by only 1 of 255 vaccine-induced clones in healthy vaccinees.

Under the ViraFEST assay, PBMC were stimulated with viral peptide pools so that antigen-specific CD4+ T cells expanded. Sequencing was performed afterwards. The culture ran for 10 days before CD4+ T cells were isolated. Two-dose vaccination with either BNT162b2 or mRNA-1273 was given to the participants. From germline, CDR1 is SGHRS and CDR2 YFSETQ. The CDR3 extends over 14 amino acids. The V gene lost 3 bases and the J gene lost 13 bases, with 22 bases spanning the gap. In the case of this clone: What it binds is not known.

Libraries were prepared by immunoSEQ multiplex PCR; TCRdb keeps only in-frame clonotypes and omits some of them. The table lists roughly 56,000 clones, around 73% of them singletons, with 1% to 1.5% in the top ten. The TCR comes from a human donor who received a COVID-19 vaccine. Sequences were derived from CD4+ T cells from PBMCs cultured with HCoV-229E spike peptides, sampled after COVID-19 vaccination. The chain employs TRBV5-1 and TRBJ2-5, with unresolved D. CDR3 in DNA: TGCGCCAGCAGCTCCACGACACCCCAAGGGAACTCGTACTTC. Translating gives CASSSTTPQGNSYF. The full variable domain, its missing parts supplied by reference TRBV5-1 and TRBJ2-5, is KAGVTQTPRYLIKTRGQQVTLSCSPISGHRSVSWYQQTPGQGLQFLFEYFSETQRNKGNFPGRFSGRQFSNSRSEMNVSTLELGDSALYLCASSSTTPQGNSYFGPGTRLLVL.